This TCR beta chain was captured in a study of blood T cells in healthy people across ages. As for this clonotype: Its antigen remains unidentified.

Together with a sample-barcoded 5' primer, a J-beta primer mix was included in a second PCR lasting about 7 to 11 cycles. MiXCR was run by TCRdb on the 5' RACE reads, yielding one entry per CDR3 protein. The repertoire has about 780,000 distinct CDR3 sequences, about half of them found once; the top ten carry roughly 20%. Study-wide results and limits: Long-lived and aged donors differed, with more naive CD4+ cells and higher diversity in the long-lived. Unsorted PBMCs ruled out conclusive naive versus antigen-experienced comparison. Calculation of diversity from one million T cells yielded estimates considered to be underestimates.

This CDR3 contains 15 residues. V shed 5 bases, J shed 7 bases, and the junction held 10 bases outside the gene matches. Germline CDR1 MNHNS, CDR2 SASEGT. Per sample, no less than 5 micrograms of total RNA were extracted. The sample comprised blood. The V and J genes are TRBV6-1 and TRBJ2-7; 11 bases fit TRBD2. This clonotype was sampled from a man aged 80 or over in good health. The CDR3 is CASSLKLAGESEQYF. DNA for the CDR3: TGTGCCAGCAGTCTGAAACTAGCGGGAGAAAGTGAGCAGTACTTC.